This T cell receptor beta chain was documented in a study of regulatory T cells in long-lasting Graves disease (dated by TCRdb to 2020 to 2022). About the study as a whole: Persistent Graves' disease was defined as antithyroid drug treatment for over 5 years with persistently positive TSH receptor autoantibodies. In the clinical cohort, patients with persistent Graves' disease had used antithyroid drugs for an average of about 9.4 years. Persistent Graves' disease patients were compared with newly diagnosed Graves' disease patients by peripheral blood TCR sequencing and RNA sequencing. A total of 35 or so samples underwent TCR sequencing: 13 from persistent and approximately 20 from newly diagnosed Graves' disease patients. The study was conducted in China and was registered as a clinical trial.

CDR1 is given as DFQATT and CDR2 as SNEGSKA, both from the germline V gene (reference sequence). Trimming takes 3 bases from V and 6 bases from J, and the germline ends sit 15 bases apart. The CDR3 runs 13 amino acids, cysteine and phenylalanine included. Just CDR3 DNA is preserved here, 39 bases in frame from base 1. The full study reports these points: TRBV28, TRBJ1-2 and TRBJ2-5 were preferentially used in persistent disease, while TRBV20-1 and TRBJ2-1 were favored in newly diagnosed disease. The authors acknowledged the small sample size as a limitation that may reduce accuracy. Sequencing and analysis were limited to the TCR beta chain. Compared with newly diagnosed patients, patients with persistent Graves' disease had lower TCR Shannon entropy and fewer highly expanded clones, which suggests clonal expansion. Peripheral blood alone was examined, since thyroid tissue, which constituted the primary lesion, could not be accessed. A larger number of public clonotypes was shared among persistent patients (around 2,500) than among newly diagnosed patients (around 970).

Library preparation used multiplex PCR. Reads for this sample came from an Illumina HiSeq 4000. To build TCR beta libraries, CDR3 regions were amplified by Arm-PCR using iRepertoire HTBI primers. Before sequencing, the PCR products underwent gel purification. The source study handled its data this way. Gene usage analysis of CDR3 amino acid clonotypes relied on the 62 TRBV and 14 TRBJ segments identified across samples. Filtered high-quality paired reads were merged into contigs using COPE and FqMerger. BLAST was used to align contigs to the IMGT TRBV, TRBD and TRBJ reference genes, and CDR3 was defined following IMGT. Any clonotype with a frequency above 0.1% was counted as a highly expanded clone. Repertoire diversity was measured by Shannon entropy, and V-J evenness by the Gini coefficient. A clonotype was considered public if more than one individual shared it. TCRdb ran its own pipeline on the public reads, namely fastp trimming at Q25 and MiXCR clone calling, and kept in-frame beta chains. Under each unique CDR3 protein, matching rows form one entry showing the most common genes and DNA. These V and J calls derive from TCRdb rather than the authors' analysis. The sample yields roughly 500,000 distinct CDR3 sequences; about 22% were counted once. The ten largest clones add up to over 6% of the sample.

Explained via the paper, the time point label denotes: persistent/refractory GD, antithyroid drugs over 5 years with positive TRAb. For both TCR sequencing and RNA sequencing, RNA was extracted from PBMCs using TRIzol. The diagnosis of Graves' disease was made according to American Thyroid Association guidelines. The patients came from an endocrinology department in Xi'an, China. Each patient gave approximately 9 milliliters of peripheral blood, collected in an EDTA anticoagulant tube. PBMCs were isolated by Ficoll Paque Plus density gradient separation without further T cell sorting. An Agilent 2100 Bioanalyzer and agarose gel were used to assess RNA quality, and a NanoDrop 2000 was used to measure RNA concentration. Concerning this clonotype: No antigen is known for it. No per-base quality is available; no much larger clone lies one base away.

Recombination joined TRBV20-1 with TRBJ2-7; the D gene identity is not certain. The sample consisted of peripheral blood mononuclear cells (PBMCs), taken when the disease was refractory, from a patient treated with antithyroid drugs. This receptor was obtained from a female donor with Graves disease. The sequenced DNA is TGCAGTGCTAGTTCGCCCCTTAGTAGCGAGCAGTACTTC. Protein translation: CSASSPLSSEQYF.